Each of the 2 T cell receptor beta chains below was sequenced from the same sample in a study of T cells in Graves' hyperthyroidism and ophthalmopathy. Amplified regions were TCR beta CDR3 sequences from RNA transcripts. Researchers ran a first-round RT-PCR on the TCR CDR3 using the HTBI primer set. In TCRdb, the multiplex PCR reads were re-called with MiXCR into one record per CDR3 protein. The repertoire includes roughly 500,000 distinct CDR3 sequences, approximately 15% of them detected once, and more than 4.5% sits in the top ten. The specimen sequenced was blood. The receptor source for this set is a young woman with Graves' hyperthyroidism that later progressed to Graves' ophthalmopathy.

The rearrangement links TRBV7-2 to TRBJ1-1; TRBD1 aligns across 7 bases. J was trimmed by 11 bases and V by 5 bases; bases with no gene match: 11. Germline V gene sequence: CDR1 SGHTA, CDR2 FQGNSA. This CDR3 spans 13 amino acids. As DNA, the CDR3 is TGTGCCAGCAGCCCAGGGAGACAGGGAATGGCTTTCTTT. Translation gives CASSPGRQGMAFF. The full variable domain, in which reference TRBV7-2 and TRBJ1-1 provide the parts outside the CDR3, is GAGVSQSPSNKVTEKGKDVELRCDPISGHTALYWYRQSLGQGLEFLIYFQGNSAPDKSGLPSDRFSAERTGGSVSTLTIQRTQQEDSAVYLCASSPGRQGMAFFGQGTRLTVV.

Many counts were recorded for this clonotype. V is TRBV27 and J is TRBJ1-1; D is possibly TRBD1 (6 bases). V lost 5 bases to trimming and J lost 5 bases, with 15 bases between them. CDR1 and CDR2 from the germline V gene are MNHEY and SMNVEV (reference sequence). The CDR3 contains 14 residues. Written as DNA, the CDR3 is TGTGCCAGCAGTAGCCCGACAGGCAAGACTGAAGCTTTCTTT. Translated, it gives CASSSPTGKTEAFF.